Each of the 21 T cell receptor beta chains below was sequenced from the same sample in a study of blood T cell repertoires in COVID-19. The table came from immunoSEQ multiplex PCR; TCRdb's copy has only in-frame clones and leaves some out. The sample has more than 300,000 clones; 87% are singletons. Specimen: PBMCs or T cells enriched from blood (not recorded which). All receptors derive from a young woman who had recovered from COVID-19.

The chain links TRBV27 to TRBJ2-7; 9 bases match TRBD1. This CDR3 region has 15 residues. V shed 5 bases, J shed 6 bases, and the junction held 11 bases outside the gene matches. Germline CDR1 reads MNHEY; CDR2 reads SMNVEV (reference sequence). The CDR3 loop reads CASSRAGTGSREQYF. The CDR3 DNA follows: TGTGCCAGCAGTAGAGCCGGGACAGGGTCTCGCGAGCAGTACTTC.

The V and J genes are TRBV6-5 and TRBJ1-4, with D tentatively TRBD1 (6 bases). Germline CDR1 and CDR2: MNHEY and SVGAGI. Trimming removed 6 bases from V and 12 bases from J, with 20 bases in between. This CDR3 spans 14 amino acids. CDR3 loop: CASSFGVLGGELFF. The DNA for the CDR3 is TGTGCCAGCAGCTTTGGGGTTTTAGGGGGAGAACTGTTTTTT.

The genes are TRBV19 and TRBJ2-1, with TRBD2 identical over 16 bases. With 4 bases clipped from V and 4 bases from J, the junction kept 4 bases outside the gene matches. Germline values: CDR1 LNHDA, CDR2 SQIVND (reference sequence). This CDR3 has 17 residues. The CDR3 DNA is TGTGCCAGTAGTACCGGGACTAGCGGGGGGGCTTACAATGAGCAGTTCTTC. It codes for CASSTGTSGGAYNEQFF.

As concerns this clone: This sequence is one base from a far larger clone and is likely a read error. CDR3 DNA: TGTGCCAGCAGCCTGACAGGGGGAAACACTGAAGCTTTCTTT. Its translation: CASSLTGGNTEAFF. The gene calls are TRBV7-6 and TRBJ1-1; 9 bases fit TRBD1. The CDR3 sequence is 14 residues long. V shed 5 bases and J 2 bases; nucleotides not matched to a gene: 3. The V gene's germline CDR1 is SGHVS and CDR2 FNYEAQ.

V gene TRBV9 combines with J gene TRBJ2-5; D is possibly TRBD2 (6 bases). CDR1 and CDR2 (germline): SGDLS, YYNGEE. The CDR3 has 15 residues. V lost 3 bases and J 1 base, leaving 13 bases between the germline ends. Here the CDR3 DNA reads TGTGCCAGCAGCGCGGGACTCGGCCCCCAAGAGACCCAGTACTTC. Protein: CASSAGLGPQETQYF.

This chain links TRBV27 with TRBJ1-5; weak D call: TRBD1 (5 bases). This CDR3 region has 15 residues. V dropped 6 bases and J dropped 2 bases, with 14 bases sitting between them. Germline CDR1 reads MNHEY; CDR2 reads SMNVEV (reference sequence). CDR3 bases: TGTGCCAGCAGAGGAGGGGTCGCCCGCAATCAGCCCCAGCATTTT. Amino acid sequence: CASRGGVARNQPQHF.

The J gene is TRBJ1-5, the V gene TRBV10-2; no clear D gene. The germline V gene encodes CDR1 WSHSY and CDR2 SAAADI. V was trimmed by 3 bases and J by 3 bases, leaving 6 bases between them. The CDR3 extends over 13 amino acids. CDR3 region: CASSDADNQPQHF. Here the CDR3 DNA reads TGCGCCAGCAGTGACGCAGACAATCAGCCCCAGCATTTT.

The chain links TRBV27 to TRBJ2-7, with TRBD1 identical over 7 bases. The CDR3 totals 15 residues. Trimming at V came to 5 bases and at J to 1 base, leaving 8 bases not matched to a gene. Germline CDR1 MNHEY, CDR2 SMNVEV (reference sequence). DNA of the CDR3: TGTGCCAGCAGTACACGACAGGGCACGTCCTACGAGCAGTACTTC. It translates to CASSTRQGTSYEQYF.

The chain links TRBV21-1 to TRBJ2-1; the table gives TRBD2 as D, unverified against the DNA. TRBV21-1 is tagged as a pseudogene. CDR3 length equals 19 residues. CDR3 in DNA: TGTGCCAGCAGCAAAGTGATGGGTCTAGCGGGGAGCTCCTACAATGAGCAGTTCTTC. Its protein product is CASSKVMGLAGSSYNEQFF.

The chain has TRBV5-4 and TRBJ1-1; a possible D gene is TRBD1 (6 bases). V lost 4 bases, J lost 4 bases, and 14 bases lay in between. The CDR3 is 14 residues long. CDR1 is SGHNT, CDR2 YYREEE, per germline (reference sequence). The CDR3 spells CASSPGQRITEAFF. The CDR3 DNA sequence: TGTGCCAGCAGCCCCGGACAGCGGATCACTGAAGCTTTCTTT.

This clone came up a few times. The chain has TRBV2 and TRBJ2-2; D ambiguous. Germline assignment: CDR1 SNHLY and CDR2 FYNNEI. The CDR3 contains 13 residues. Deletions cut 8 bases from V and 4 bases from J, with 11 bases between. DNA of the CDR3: TGTGCCAGCCACAGAGATGCCACCGGGGAGCTGTTTTTT. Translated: CASHRDATGELFF.

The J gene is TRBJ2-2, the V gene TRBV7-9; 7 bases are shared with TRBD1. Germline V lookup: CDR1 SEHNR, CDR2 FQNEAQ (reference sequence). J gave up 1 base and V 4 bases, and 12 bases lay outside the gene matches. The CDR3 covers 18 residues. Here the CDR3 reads CASSSSLRQGWNTGELFF. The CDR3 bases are TGTGCCAGCAGCTCCTCACTTAGACAGGGCTGGAACACCGGGGAGCTGTTTTTT.

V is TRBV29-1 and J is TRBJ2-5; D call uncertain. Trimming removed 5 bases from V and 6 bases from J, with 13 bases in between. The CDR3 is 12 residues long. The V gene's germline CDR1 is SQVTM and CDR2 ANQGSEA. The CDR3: CSVRGRFKTQYF. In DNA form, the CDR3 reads TGCAGCGTTCGTGGCAGATTTAAGACCCAGTACTTC.

For the CDR3, the DNA is TGCGCCAGCAGCCAGGCCATAGGTGGGGAGCGAGCAGCCTACGAGCAGTACTTC. Amino acids: CASSQAIGGERAAYEQYF. The V call is TRBV4-1, the J call TRBJ2-7, with D possibly matching TRBD2 (5 bases). Germline assignment: CDR1 MGHRA and CDR2 YSYEKL. The CDR3 totals 18 residues. V dropped 3 bases and J dropped 2 bases, with 23 bases sitting between them.

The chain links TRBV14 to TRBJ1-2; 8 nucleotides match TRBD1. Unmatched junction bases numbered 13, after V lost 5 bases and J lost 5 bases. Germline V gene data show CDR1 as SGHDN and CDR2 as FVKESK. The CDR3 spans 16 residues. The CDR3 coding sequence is TGTGCCAGCAGCACAACCCTCTTGGACAGGGATTATGGCTACACCTTC. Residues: CASSTTLLDRDYGYTF.

DNA for the CDR3: TGTGCCAGCAGCGCGGGACTGGGAACGAAGGCTTCTGAAGCTTTCTTT. This gives the protein CASSAGLGTKASEAFF. The chain couples TRBV9 to TRBJ1-1; a possible D gene is TRBD1 (5 bases). V lost 3 bases to trimming and J lost 6 bases, with 21 bases between them. The germline V gene encodes CDR1 SGDLS and CDR2 YYNGEE. The CDR3 consists of 16 residues.

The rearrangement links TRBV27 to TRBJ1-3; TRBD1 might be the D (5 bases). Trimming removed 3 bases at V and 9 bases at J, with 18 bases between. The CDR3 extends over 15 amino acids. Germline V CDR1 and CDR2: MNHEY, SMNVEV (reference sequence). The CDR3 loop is CASSLMGPPTGTIYF. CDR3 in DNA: TGTGCCAGCAGTTTGATGGGGCCCCCGACCGGCACCATATATTTT.

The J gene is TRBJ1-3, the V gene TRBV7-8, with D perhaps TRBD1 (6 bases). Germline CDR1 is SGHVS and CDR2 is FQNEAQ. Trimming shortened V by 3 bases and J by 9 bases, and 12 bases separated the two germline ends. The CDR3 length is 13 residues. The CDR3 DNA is TGTGCCAGCAGCTTTCAGGGGATGGGCACCATATATTTT. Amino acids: CASSFQGMGTIYF.

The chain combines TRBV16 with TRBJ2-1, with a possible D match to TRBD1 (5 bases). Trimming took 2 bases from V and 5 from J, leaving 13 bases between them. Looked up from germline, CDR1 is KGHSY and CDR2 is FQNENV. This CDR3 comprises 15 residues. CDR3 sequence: CASSQDSGRDNEQFF. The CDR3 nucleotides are TGTGCCAGCAGCCAAGATTCGGGCAGGGACAATGAGCAGTTCTTC.

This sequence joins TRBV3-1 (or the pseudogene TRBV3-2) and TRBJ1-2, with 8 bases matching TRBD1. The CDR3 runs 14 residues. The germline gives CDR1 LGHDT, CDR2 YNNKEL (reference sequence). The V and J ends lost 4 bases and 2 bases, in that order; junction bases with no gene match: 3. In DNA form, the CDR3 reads TGTGCCAGCAGCCGGGGACAGGTGAACTATGGCTACACCTTC. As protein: CASSRGQVNYGYTF.

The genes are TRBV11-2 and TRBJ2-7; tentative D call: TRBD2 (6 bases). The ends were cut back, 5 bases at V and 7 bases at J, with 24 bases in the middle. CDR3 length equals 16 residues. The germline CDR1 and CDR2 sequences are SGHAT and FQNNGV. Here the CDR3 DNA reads TGTGCCAGCAGCGTAGGCATAGCGGTCAGGGCGGGGGAGCAGTACTTC. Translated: CASSVGIAVRAGEQYF. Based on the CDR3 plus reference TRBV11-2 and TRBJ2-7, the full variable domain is EAGVAQSPRYKIIEKRQSVAFWCNPISGHATLYWYQQILGQGPKLLIQFQNNGVVDDSQLPKDRFSAERLKGVDSTLKIQPAKLEDSAVYLCASSVGIAVRAGEQYFGPGTRLTVT.